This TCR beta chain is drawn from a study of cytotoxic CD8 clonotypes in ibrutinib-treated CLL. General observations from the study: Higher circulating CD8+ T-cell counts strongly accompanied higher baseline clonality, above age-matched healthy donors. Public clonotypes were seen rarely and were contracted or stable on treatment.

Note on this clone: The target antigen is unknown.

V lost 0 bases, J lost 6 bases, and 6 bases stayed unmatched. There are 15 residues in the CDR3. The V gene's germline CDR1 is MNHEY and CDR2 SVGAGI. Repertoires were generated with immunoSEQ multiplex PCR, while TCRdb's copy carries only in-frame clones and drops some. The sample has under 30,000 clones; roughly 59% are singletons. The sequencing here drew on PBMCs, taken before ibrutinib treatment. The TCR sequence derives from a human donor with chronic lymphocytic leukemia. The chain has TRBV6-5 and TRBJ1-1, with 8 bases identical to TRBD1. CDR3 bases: TGTGCCAGCAGTTACTCCCGGACAGGGTTGGCTGAAGCTTTCTTT. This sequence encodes CASSYSRTGLAEAFF.